Included here is one TCR beta chain sequence, with context. This sample was taken from a study of cytotoxic CD8 clonotypes in ibrutinib-treated CLL. As for the study in general: Timing of response sample collection was a median around 13 months after treatment start, with a range of 6 to 36.

V was clipped by 3 bases and J by 12 bases; unmatched bases: 9. CDR1 is MNHNS and CDR2 is SASEGT in the germline V gene. The CDR3 loop spans 14 amino acids. TCRdb's copy holds only in-frame clones and misses some; the assay was immunoSEQ multiplex PCR. The sample holds about 140,000 clones, 75% to 85% seen once. The chain couples TRBV6-1 to TRBJ1-5; TRBD1 matches 9 bases. The clonotype comes from a human donor with chronic lymphocytic leukemia. This sample comprised PBMCs, obtained after 36 months of ibrutinib treatment. CDR3 in amino acids: CASSDGQGRGLQHF. DNA of the CDR3: TGTGCCAGCAGTGACGGACAGGGGAGGGGGCTCCAGCATTTT.